A selection of T cell receptor beta chains follows, all from one sample in a study of cytomegalovirus exposure and HLA in healthy donors. Profiling relied on immunoSEQ multiplex PCR, and the TCRdb table lists in-frame clones only, not all of them. This sample's clone table lists about 150,000 clones. Sequencing was performed on PBMCs. Every receptor here comes from a woman between 45 and 60 years old in good health and CMV-seronegative. CDR3s leave out the opening cysteine and the closing phenylalanine or tryptophan.

>TRBV5-1
ASSFEEHTEAF
>TRBV2
ATLVAKNIQY
>TRBV11-2
ASSQGSAVTDTQY
>TRBV5-6
ASSLSGTAFEKLF
>TRBV30
AWSVGTGTTDTQY
>TRBV30
AWNRGAGETQY
>TRBV19
ASTGGYEQY
>TRBV9
ASSVATGGEKLF
>TRBV5-1
ASSTGTSGGTDTQY
>TRBV5-1
ASSPDIMNTEAF
>TRBV4-1
ASSQGGGFEAF
>TRBV6-1
ASSADRSAYEQY
>TRBV5-6
ASSLERLAGYNEQF
>TRBV5-6
ASSLGRGSGGYT
>TRBV19
ASSARTVSYEQY
>TRBV9
ASSVRFETYEQY
>TRBV27
ASSLDSYNEQF